This T cell receptor beta chain was observed in a study of shared clonotypes between healthy human individuals. The CDR3 contains 13 residues. CDR1 and CDR2 (germline): SGHDT, YYEEEE. J gave up 9 bases and V 4 bases, and 7 bases lay outside the gene matches. The assay was immunoSEQ multiplex PCR, and TCRdb's table has in-frame clones only and misses some. The repertoire holds over a million clones, with around 76% as singletons. None of the donors, who were healthy HIV-negative adults, had recently had acute infections or vaccinations. The receptor was isolated from a man aged 18 to 35 in good health. The chain joins TRBV5-6 to TRBJ2-4, with TRBD1 identical over 7 bases. Specimen: memory CD4+ T cells sorted from blood. Subset of the sample: CD45RA-negative fraction. Written as DNA, the CDR3 is TGTGCCAGCAGCGTGGGACAGCAATCCATTCAGTACTTC. This encodes CASSVGQQSIQYF.